What follows are 31 T cell receptor beta chains derived from one specimen sequenced in a study of blood T cell repertoires in COVID-19. Sequencing used immunoSEQ multiplex PCR; TCRdb keeps in-frame clones, though not all of them. The sample includes around 260,000 clones, about 85% of them seen just once. The sample was peripheral blood. Every receptor here comes from a man in his sixties who had recovered from COVID-19.

The chain couples TRBV2 to TRBJ2-5; D is possibly TRBD2 (6 bases). With 5 bases removed from V and 5 bases from J, the gap between germline ends came to 18 bases. The CDR3 has 15 amino acids. Per the germline V gene, CDR1 is SNHLY and CDR2 is FYNNEI. The CDR3 reads CASSLTRLTGETQYF. Written as DNA, the CDR3 is TGTGCCAGCAGTTTGACTAGACTAACGGGGGAGACCCAGTACTTC.

This rearrangement joins TRBV7-8 to TRBJ2-3, with 7 bases lining up with TRBD1. CDR1 SGHVS and CDR2 FQNEAQ come from the germline V gene. This CDR3 comprises 15 residues. Trimming removed 5 bases from V and 1 base from J; junction bases left unmatched: 6. CDR3 in amino acids: CASSETGPRTDTQYF. Here the CDR3 DNA reads TGTGCCAGCAGCGAGACAGGGCCTCGCACAGATACGCAGTATTTT.

The V gene is TRBV9, the J gene TRBJ1-1, with 9 nucleotides matching TRBD1. This CDR3 has 16 residues. Germline CDR1 reads SGDLS; CDR2 reads YYNGEE. Unmatched junction bases numbered 6, after V lost 0 bases and J lost 3 bases. CDR3 protein: CASSVGRTGVYTEAFF. The CDR3 bases are TGTGCCAGCAGCGTAGGTAGGACAGGGGTTTACACTGAAGCTTTCTTT.

The rearrangement joins TRBV6-5 to TRBJ2-1; 8 nucleotides align to TRBD1. The trim removed 2 bases at V and 8 bases at J, leaving 8 bases unmatched. Germline CDR1 is MNHEY and CDR2 is SVGAGI. The CDR3 has 15 amino acids. In DNA form, the CDR3 reads TGTGCCAGCAGTTACAGGACAGGGAGGTTTTATGAGCAGTTCTTC. Translating it yields CASSYRTGRFYEQFF.

The chain has TRBV7-2 and TRBJ2-2; D ambiguous. The CDR3 contains 16 residues. Per the germline V gene, CDR1 is SGHTA and CDR2 is FQGNSA. The V end was cut by 5 bases, the J end by 4 bases, with 17 bases between. CDR3 protein: CASSLSSMPGTGELFF. Written as DNA, the CDR3 is TGTGCCAGCAGCCTAAGCAGTATGCCGGGCACCGGGGAGCTGTTTTTT.

The chain joins TRBV2 to TRBJ1-2; maybe TRBD1 (5 bases). CDR3 length: 13 residues. Trimming left V 2 bases short and J 7 bases short, with 11 bases between. Germline V gene lookup returns CDR1 SNHLY and CDR2 FYNNEI. DNA for the CDR3: TGTGCCAGCAGTGAAAGGGGTTTCGGTGGCTACACCTTC. Translated, it gives CASSERGFGGYTF. Using reference TRBV2 and TRBJ1-2 for the parts outside the CDR3, the full variable domain is EPEVTQTPSHQVTQMGQEVILRCVPISNHLYFYWYRQILGQKVEFLVSFYNNEISEKSEIFDDQFSVERPDGSNFTLKIRSTKLEDSAMYFCASSERGFGGYTFGSGTRLTVV.

The CDR3 reads CASSLRGQGSYQPQHF. Here the CDR3 DNA reads TGTGCCAGCAGCTTAAGGGGACAGGGATCTTATCAGCCCCAGCATTTT. This sequence joins TRBV7-8 and TRBJ1-5, with 9 bases matching TRBD1. With V trimmed by 2 bases and J by 5 bases, 7 bases remained unmatched. Germline CDR1 reads SGHVS; CDR2 reads FQNEAQ. The CDR3 is 16 amino acids.

The V call is TRBV19, the J call TRBJ2-1; tentatively, D is TRBD2 (5 bases). CDR1 is LNHDA, CDR2 SQIVND, per germline (reference sequence). The CDR3 has 14 residues. The germline V and J ends were trimmed by 1 base and 5 bases, with 9 bases remaining between them. The CDR3 nucleotides are TGTGCCAGTAGTATAGGAGCGGCAAACAATGAGCAGTTCTTC. Its protein product is CASSIGAANNEQFF.

This clone was seen just once. This sequence joins TRBV20-1 and TRBJ2-7, with 7 positions matching TRBD2. The length of the CDR3 is 15 residues. J gave up 5 bases and V 3 bases, and 13 bases lay outside the gene matches. CDR1 is DFQATT, CDR2 SNEGSKA, per germline (reference sequence). The DNA of the CDR3 is TGCAGTGCTAGTGGGGGACTACTAGCGTACCACGAGCAGTACTTC. Protein: CSASGGLLAYHEQYF.

The genes are TRBV5-4 and TRBJ2-5, with 11 bases identical to TRBD1. Germline V gene lookup returns CDR1 SGHNT and CDR2 YYREEE (reference sequence). The CDR3 contains 16 residues. J lost 1 base, V lost 4 bases, and 6 bases had no gene match. CDR3 DNA sequence: TGTGCCAGCAGCATGGACAGGGGGCTTGCCCAAGAGACCCAGTACTTC. Protein: CASSMDRGLAQETQYF. The full variable domain, with the rest looked up from reference TRBV5-4 and TRBJ2-5, is ETGVTQSPTHLIKTRGQQVTLRCSSQSGHNTVSWYQQALGQGPQFIFQYYREEENGRGNFPPRFSGLQFPNYSSELNVNALELDDSALYLCASSMDRGLAQETQYFGPGTRLLVL.

This sequence joins TRBV7-2 and TRBJ2-3; 10 bases are a match to TRBD1. Per the germline V gene, CDR1 is SGHTA and CDR2 is FQGNSA. The CDR3 covers 16 residues. The V and J ends lost 5 bases and 1 base, in that order; junction bases with no gene match: 6. The CDR3 sequence: CASSARDRGRTDTQYF. The CDR3 coding sequence is TGTGCCAGCAGCGCCCGGGACAGGGGCCGCACAGATACGCAGTATTTT. Full variable domain (outside the CDR3, taken from reference TRBV7-2 and TRBJ2-3): GAGVSQSPSNKVTEKGKDVELRCDPISGHTALYWYRQSLGQGLEFLIYFQGNSAPDKSGLPSDRFSAERTGGSVSTLTIQRTQQEDSAVYLCASSARDRGRTDTQYFGPGTRLTVL.

This chain's CDR3 is CASSMSTGMNEKLFF. In nucleotides, the CDR3 is TGTGCCAGTAGTATGTCGACAGGGATGAATGAAAAACTGTTTTTT. V gene TRBV19 combines with J gene TRBJ1-4; 7 nucleotides match TRBD1. V shed 3 bases and J 5 bases; nucleotides not matched to a gene: 6. The CDR3 loop spans 15 amino acids. The germline V gene encodes CDR1 LNHDA and CDR2 SQIVND (reference sequence).

The V gene is TRBV25-1, the J gene TRBJ2-3, with D possibly matching TRBD1 (5 bases). The V end was cut by 0 bases, the J end by 6 bases, with 13 bases between. CDR3 length: 15 residues. CDR1 and CDR2 from the germline V gene are MGHDK and SYGVNS. As DNA, the CDR3 is TGTGCCAGCAGTGAATATAGGAGCAGGGTGGATACGCAGTATTTT. Protein product: CASSEYRSRVDTQYF. Full variable domain (rest looked up from reference TRBV25-1 and TRBJ2-3): EADIYQTPRYLVIGTGKKITLECSQTMGHDKMYWYQQDPGMELHLIHYSYGVNSTEKGDLSSESTVSRIRTEHFPLTLESARPSHTSQYLCASSEYRSRVDTQYFGPGTRLTVL.

The V and J genes are TRBV15 and TRBJ1-6; no clear D gene. V lost 1 base to trimming and J lost 8 bases, with 12 bases between them. CDR3 length equals 15 residues. Per germline, CDR1 LNHNV and CDR2 YYDKDF (reference sequence). The CDR3 nucleotides read TGTGCCACCAGCAGAGTTTCGGGGTTCGATTCACCCCTCCACTTT. Encoded protein: CATSRVSGFDSPLHF.

This clone appeared a single time. The V and J genes are TRBV27 and TRBJ2-3, with 7 bases lining up with TRBD2. The CDR3 spans 14 residues. Germline CDR1 is MNHEY and CDR2 is SMNVEV (reference sequence). J gave up 0 bases and V 5 bases, and 2 bases lay outside the gene matches. The CDR3 region has the DNA TGTGCCAGCAGTAGCGGGGTTAGCACAGATACGCAGTATTTT. Its translation: CASSSGVSTDTQYF.

The chain uses TRBV5-1 and TRBJ2-5; D is possibly TRBD1 (7 bases). CDR1 is SGHRS and CDR2 is YFSETQ in the germline V gene. The V gene lost 4 bases and the J gene lost 1 base, with 17 bases spanning the gap. The CDR3 spans 16 residues. The CDR3 loop reads CASSAGQWGLQETQYF. CDR3 in DNA: TGCGCCAGCAGCGCGGGACAGTGGGGACTCCAAGAGACCCAGTACTTC.

The rearrangement joins TRBV5-1 to TRBJ1-1, with 7 bases fitting TRBD1. The germline V gene encodes CDR1 SGHRS and CDR2 YFSETQ. Trimming removed 5 bases from V and 1 base from J; junction bases left unmatched: 11. CDR3 length: 16 residues. CDR3 nucleotide sequence: TGCGCCAGCAGGAAGGAGACAGGGCGGCCGAACACTGAAGCTTTCTTT. It encodes CASRKETGRPNTEAFF.

The chain is built from TRBV3-1 (or the pseudogene TRBV3-2) and TRBJ2-7, with 9 bases that match TRBD1. The CDR3 is made up of 16 amino acids. Germline loops: CDR1 LGHDT, CDR2 YNNKEL (reference sequence). The ends lost 3 bases at V and 3 bases at J; junction bases unmatched: 9. The CDR3 sequence: CASSHSPGQGNYEQYF. CDR3 bases: TGTGCCAGCAGCCATTCACCGGGACAGGGAAACTACGAGCAGTACTTC.

This sequence joins TRBV5-1 and TRBJ1-4, with 9 bases matching TRBD1. This CDR3 has 15 residues. In germline, CDR1 is SGHRS, CDR2 YFSETQ. After removal of 1 base from V and 7 bases from J, the junction contained 5 bases not matched to a gene. CDR3 DNA sequence: TGCGCCAGCAGCTTGTCCGGGACAGGGCGTGAAAAACTGTTTTTT. It yields the protein CASSLSGTGREKLFF. Complete variable domain (other parts from reference TRBV5-1 and TRBJ1-4): KAGVTQTPRYLIKTRGQQVTLSCSPISGHRSVSWYQQTPGQGLQFLFEYFSETQRNKGNFPGRFSGRQFSNSRSEMNVSTLELGDSALYLCASSLSGTGREKLFFGSGTQLSVL.

The CDR3 coding sequence is TGTGCCAGTAGTACTGAGCCGGGACAGGGGTATTCACCCCTCCACTTT. This codes for CASSTEPGQGYSPLHF. The chain couples TRBV19 to TRBJ1-6; 10 nucleotides match TRBD1. V dropped 4 bases and J dropped 8; count of bases not matched to a gene: 8. The CDR3 totals 16 residues. Germline V gene sequence: CDR1 LNHDA, CDR2 SQIVND (reference sequence).

The CDR3 DNA reads as TGCGCCAGCAGTCGACAGGGAGCCTACGAGCAGTACTTC. Translated, it gives CASSRQGAYEQYF. V is TRBV23-1 and J is TRBJ2-7, with 7 bases fitting TRBD1. TRBV23-1 is given ORF status, its function remaining uncertain. This CDR3 is built from 13 residues. V lost 4 bases and J lost 2; bases outside the gene matches: 2.

Only a few counts were recorded for this clone. The CDR3 sequence is CASSPSGQGETQYF. The DNA of the CDR3 is TGTGCCAGCTCACCGTCGGGACAGGGAGAGACCCAGTACTTC. This chain links TRBV18 with TRBJ2-5; 9 bases match TRBD1. Germline loops: CDR1 KGHSH, CDR2 LQKENI. The junction had 3 bases not matched to a gene; V was cut back by 3 bases and J by 4 bases. The CDR3 covers 14 residues.

The rearrangement uses TRBV10-1 and TRBJ1-2; 7 bases match TRBD1. The CDR3 runs 13 residues. V was pared by 9 bases and J by 4 bases, with 8 bases of the junction left unmatched. Germline CDR1 and CDR2: WNHNN and SYGVQD (reference sequence). For the CDR3, the DNA is TGCGCCAGTCAGATCAGGGGGGTCTATGGCTACACCTTC. It yields the protein CASQIRGVYGYTF.

The chain is built from TRBV4-1 and TRBJ1-3, with a tentative D call TRBD1 (5 bases). Per the germline V gene, CDR1 is MGHRA and CDR2 is YSYEKL. This CDR3 spans 16 amino acids. V dropped 3 bases and J dropped 1 base, with 13 bases sitting between them. CDR3 loop: CASSHGSGGSGNTIYF. CDR3 DNA sequence: TGCGCCAGCAGCCATGGAAGCGGGGGATCTGGAAACACCATATATTTT.

J is TRBJ1-5 and V is TRBV5-5, with 9 nucleotides matching TRBD1. Germline CDR1 and CDR2: SGHKS and YYEKEE (reference sequence). The CDR3 consists of 14 residues. After removal of 4 bases from V and 6 bases from J, the junction contained 5 bases not matched to a gene. This CDR3 reads CASSATGGGQPQHF. In DNA form, the CDR3 reads TGTGCCAGCAGCGCGACAGGGGGTGGTCAGCCCCAGCATTTT.

This clone was recorded once. The CDR3 reads CASSPGTSGGPSYNEQFF. CDR3 in DNA: TGTGCCAGCAGCCCAGGGACTAGCGGGGGCCCATCCTACAATGAGCAGTTCTTC. The chain recombines TRBV3-1 (or the pseudogene TRBV3-2) with TRBJ2-1; TRBD2 matches at 14 bases. CDR3 length: 18 residues. Losses at the gene ends were 4 bases for V and 1 base for J; bases not matched to a gene: 6. Germline CDR1 is LGHDT and CDR2 is YNNKEL (reference sequence).

The V call is TRBV14, the J call TRBJ2-1, with TRBD2 matching 9 bases. CDR1 is SGHDN and CDR2 is FVKESK in the germline V gene. After removal of 4 bases from V and 6 bases from J, the junction contained 10 bases not matched to a gene. The CDR3 runs 16 residues. CDR3: CASSPRVWRGGNEQFF. Here the CDR3 DNA reads TGTGCCAGCAGCCCCCGGGTGTGGCGGGGGGGCAATGAGCAGTTCTTC.

The V gene is TRBV3-1 (or the pseudogene TRBV3-2), the J gene TRBJ1-5, with TRBD1 matching over 10 bases. CDR1 and CDR2 (germline): LGHDT, YNNKEL (reference sequence). Trimming took 1 base from V and 8 from J; bases not matched to a gene: 5. The CDR3 totals 15 residues. This CDR3 is CASSQGQGAGEPQHF. For the CDR3, the DNA is TGTGCCAGCAGCCAAGGACAGGGGGCGGGTGAGCCCCAGCATTTT.

V gene TRBV6-5 combines with J gene TRBJ2-5; possibly TRBD2 for D (5 bases). Germline V lookup: CDR1 MNHEY, CDR2 SVGAGI. The CDR3 has 14 residues. V was shortened by 8 bases and J by 5 bases, with 18 bases between the two germline ends. The DNA for the CDR3 is TGTGCCAGCGGATTCGGCGGATCGGGGGAGACCCAGTACTTC. The encoded protein is CASGFGGSGETQYF.

The chain uses TRBV3-1 (or the pseudogene TRBV3-2) and TRBJ1-2, with D perhaps TRBD1 (5 bases). The germline V gene has CDR1 LGHDT and CDR2 YNNKEL (reference sequence). Trimming removed 0 bases at V and 5 bases at J, with 22 bases between. The CDR3 is made up of 18 amino acids. The CDR3 loop is CASSQDSGGVPYWYGYTF. DNA for the CDR3: TGTGCCAGCAGCCAAGATTCGGGGGGGGTCCCCTATTGGTATGGCTACACCTTC.

This clone appeared many times. This rearrangement joins TRBV30 to TRBJ2-7; 8 positions agree with TRBD2. Losses at the gene ends were 5 bases for V and 2 bases for J; bases not matched to a gene: 8. The V gene's germline CDR1 is GTSNPN and CDR2 SVGIG (reference sequence). CDR3 size: 14 residues. The CDR3 loop reads CAWDSSGFTYEQYF. The CDR3 nucleotides read TGTGCCTGGGACTCTAGCGGGTTCACCTACGAGCAGTACTTC. Based on the CDR3 plus reference TRBV30 and TRBJ2-7, the full variable domain is SQTIHQWPATLVQPVGSPLSLECTVEGTSNPNLYWYRQAAGRGLQLLFYSVGIGQISSEVPQNLSASRPQDRQFILSSKKLLLSDSGFYLCAWDSSGFTYEQYFGPGTRLTVT.